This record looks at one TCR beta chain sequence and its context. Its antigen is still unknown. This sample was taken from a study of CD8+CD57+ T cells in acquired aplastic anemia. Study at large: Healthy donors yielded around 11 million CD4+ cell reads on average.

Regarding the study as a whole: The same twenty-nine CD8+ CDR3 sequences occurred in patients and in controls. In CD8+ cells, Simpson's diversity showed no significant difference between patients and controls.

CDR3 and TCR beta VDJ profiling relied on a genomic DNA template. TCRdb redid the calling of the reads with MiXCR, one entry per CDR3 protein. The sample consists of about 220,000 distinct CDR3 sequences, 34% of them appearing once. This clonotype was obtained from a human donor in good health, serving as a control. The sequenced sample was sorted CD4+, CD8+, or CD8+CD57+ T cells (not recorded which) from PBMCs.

For the CDR3, the DNA is TGCGCCAGCAGTGGAGCCAGGGAGACTGAAGCTTTCTTT. It specifies CASSGARETEAFF. The V gene is TRBV10-2, the J gene TRBJ1-1; maybe TRBD1 (5 bases). V was clipped by 4 bases and J by 5 bases, with 11 bases between them. Germline values: CDR1 WSHSY, CDR2 SAAADI. The CDR3 runs 13 residues.